The 15 T cell receptor beta chains below all came from one sample that was sequenced in a study of shared clonotypes between healthy human individuals. Clones were read by immunoSEQ multiplex PCR, and TCRdb kept only the in-frame ones, dropping some. The table has around 2.1 million clones, under 97% seen once. The source material was naive CD4+ T cells sorted from blood. Indicated subset: CD45RA+ positively selected. The receptors derive from a young man in good health.

V is TRBV18 and J is TRBJ1-3; D call uncertain. Germline V lookup: CDR1 KGHSH, CDR2 LQKENI. The CDR3 length is 16 residues. V was trimmed by 2 bases and J by 0 bases, leaving 11 bases between them. CDR3 amino acids: CASSPFDTSSGNTIYF. The CDR3 nucleotides are TGTGCCAGCTCACCATTCGACACGAGCTCTGGAAACACCATATATTTT.

This chain links TRBV14 with TRBJ1-5, with unresolved D. In germline, CDR1 is SGHDN, CDR2 FVKESK. V lost 3 bases and J lost 6, with 6 bases in between. CDR3 length: 12 amino acids. The CDR3 region is CASSQTGQPQHF. CDR3 nucleotide sequence: TGTGCCAGCAGCCAGACGGGTCAGCCCCAGCATTTT.

J is TRBJ1-6 and V is TRBV6-5; no clear D gene. The length of the CDR3 is 16 residues. The V gene lost 2 bases and the J gene lost 4 bases, with 12 bases spanning the gap. Per germline, CDR1 MNHEY and CDR2 SVGAGI. The CDR3 nucleotides read TGTGCCAGCAGTTACGCTCCGAACCCTTATAATTCACCCCTCCACTTT. It translates to CASSYAPNPYNSPLHF.

This chain connects TRBV10-2 to TRBJ2-7, with D maybe TRBD2 (6 bases). Germline values: CDR1 WSHSY, CDR2 SAAADI. V lost 3 bases and J 6 bases, leaving 15 bases between the germline ends. This CDR3 has 14 residues. The chain's CDR3 is CASSEGGTLTEQYF. The CDR3 DNA follows: TGCGCCAGCAGTGAAGGAGGGACGTTAACCGAGCAGTACTTC.

The chain links TRBV9 to TRBJ2-7, with 8 positions matching TRBD2. Trimming at V came to 4 bases and at J to 3 bases, leaving 9 bases not matched to a gene. The CDR3 consists of 15 residues. Germline lookup yields CDR1 SGDLS and CDR2 YYNGEE. The CDR3 sequence is CASSKLGRDSYEQYF. DNA of the CDR3: TGTGCCAGCAGCAAACTCGGGAGGGATAGCTACGAGCAGTACTTC.

This chain joins TRBV4-1 and TRBJ1-1, with a possible D match to TRBD1 (5 bases). There are 17 residues in the CDR3. Between the trimmed V and J ends, which lost 5 bases and 4 bases, there was a span of 23 bases. Germline CDR1 and CDR2: MGHRA and YSYEKL. DNA for the CDR3: TGCGCCAGCAGCACCCACGCAGGACTCTCCCAGGGCACTGAAGCTTTCTTT. Translating it yields CASSTHAGLSQGTEAFF.

V is TRBV29-1 and J is TRBJ1-5, with D perhaps TRBD1 (5 bases). Germline values: CDR1 SQVTM, CDR2 ANQGSEA. V lost 6 bases and J lost 8, with 14 bases in between. The CDR3 sequence is 12 residues long. The CDR3 region has the DNA TGCAGCGTGGGGGGAGGGTCGGAGCCCCAGCATTTT. Protein sequence: CSVGGGSEPQHF.

As concerns this clone: The identical CDR3 is also encoded by other nucleotide sequences in the sample. The rearrangement links TRBV10-3 to TRBJ2-3, with no clear D. V was trimmed by 4 bases and J by 1 base, leaving 0 bases between them. The V gene's germline CDR1 is ENHRY and CDR2 SYGVKD. The CDR3 is 11 residues long. The CDR3 is CAISGTDTQYF. In DNA, the CDR3 is TGTGCCATCAGTGGCACAGATACGCAGTATTTT.

For this clone: The junction differs from germline at one of its ends, possibly a read error. V is TRBV5-6 and J is TRBJ2-5; D is perhaps TRBD1 (5 bases). The CDR3 runs 13 residues. The germline V gene encodes CDR1 SGHDT and CDR2 YYEEEE. The CDR3 nucleotides read TGTGCCAGCAGCTTGACAGGCCAAGGGACCCAGTACTTC. It codes for CASSLTGQGTQYF.

The rearrangement uses TRBV6-4 and TRBJ1-5; TRBD1 matches 8 bases. Germline trimming cut 3 bases from V and 7 bases from J; bases unmatched to any gene: 8. Germline values: CDR1 MRHNA, CDR2 SNTAGT. This CDR3 has 15 residues. The CDR3 sequence is CASSEMDREYQPQHF. In nucleotides, the CDR3 is TGTGCCAGCAGTGAGATGGACAGGGAGTACCAGCCCCAGCATTTT.

The V gene is TRBV2, the J gene TRBJ2-5, with D tentatively TRBD2 (5 bases). CDR3 length: 12 residues. V gave up 8 bases and J gave up 2 bases, with 9 bases separating them. The V gene's germline CDR1 is SNHLY and CDR2 FYNNEI. The CDR3 coding sequence is TGTGCCAGCGGGCGGGCGCAAGAGACCCAGTACTTC. Translation gives CASGRAQETQYF.

The V and J genes are TRBV29-1 and TRBJ1-3; D is undetermined. V lost 4 bases and J lost 4, with 11 bases in between. Germline assignment: CDR1 SQVTM and CDR2 ANQGSEA. CDR3 length equals 13 residues. CDR3 loop: CSVGPNGGNTIYF. The CDR3 DNA reads as TGCAGCGTTGGTCCCAATGGAGGAAACACCATATATTTT.

This clone was counted once. The CDR3 coding sequence is TGTGCCAGCAGCTTGGGTCCCTTCCCCACGCGCGCTGAAGCTTTCTTT. Residues: CASSLGPFPTRAEAFF. The chain couples TRBV5-6 to TRBJ1-1; D is unresolved. The CDR3 extends over 16 amino acids. Trimming pared 0 bases from V and 6 bases from J, leaving 18 bases between. Germline values: CDR1 SGHDT, CDR2 YYEEEE.

The count of this clone is one. The chain joins TRBV5-1 to TRBJ2-2; 7 nucleotides agree with TRBD1. CDR1 is SGHRS, CDR2 YFSETQ, per germline. The CDR3 is 16 residues long. J was trimmed by 6 bases and V by 0 bases; bases with no gene match: 8. The CDR3 sequence: CASSLDPGTVPGELFF. CDR3 coding DNA: TGCGCCAGCAGCTTGGACCCCGGGACAGTTCCCGGGGAGCTGTTTTTT. Filled out from reference TRBV5-1 and TRBJ2-2, the complete variable domain reads KAGVTQTPRYLIKTRGQQVTLSCSPISGHRSVSWYQQTPGQGLQFLFEYFSETQRNKGNFPGRFSGRQFSNSRSEMNVSTLELGDSALYLCASSLDPGTVPGELFFGEGSRLTVL.

The J gene is TRBJ2-7, the V gene TRBV7-9; D is possibly TRBD2 (5 bases). The CDR3 is 12 amino acids. The germline V and J ends were trimmed by 4 bases and 3 bases, with 7 bases remaining between them. Germline assignment: CDR1 SEHNR and CDR2 FQNEAQ (reference sequence). In DNA, the CDR3 is TGTGCCAGCAGCTACCGGGACTACGAGCAGTACTTC. Its translation: CASSYRDYEQYF.